The T cell receptor beta chain under discussion was sequenced for a study of radiotherapy plus CTLA-4 blockade in lung cancer. Study-wide results and caveats: In blood, tumor-derived TCR clones expanded after radiotherapy plus ipilimumab.

Concerning this clone: The target antigen is unknown.

Patients with chemo-refractory metastatic non-small-cell lung cancer received focal radiation plus CTLA-4 blockade with ipilimumab. Only in-frame clones appear in the TCRdb table, and some are missing; sequencing was by immunoSEQ multiplex PCR. The sample consists of more than 80,000 clones, around 85% of them appearing once. Germline-derived CDR1 and CDR2 are SGHAT and FQNNGV. With V trimmed by 3 bases and J by 2 bases, 2 bases remained unmatched. This CDR3 has 16 amino acids. The origin of this receptor is a human donor with non-small cell lung cancer that progressed on radiotherapy plus ipilimumab. Some clones in this sample may be carry-over from other donors' samples. The sequenced sample was peripheral blood, obtained from a patient treated with radiotherapy plus ipilimumab. The chain couples TRBV11-2 to TRBJ2-5; 14 bases are a match to TRBD2. The CDR3 DNA sequence: TGTGCCAGCAGCTTGACTAGCGGGGGGGGACAAGAGACCCAGTACTTC. The encoded protein is CASSLTSGGGQETQYF.